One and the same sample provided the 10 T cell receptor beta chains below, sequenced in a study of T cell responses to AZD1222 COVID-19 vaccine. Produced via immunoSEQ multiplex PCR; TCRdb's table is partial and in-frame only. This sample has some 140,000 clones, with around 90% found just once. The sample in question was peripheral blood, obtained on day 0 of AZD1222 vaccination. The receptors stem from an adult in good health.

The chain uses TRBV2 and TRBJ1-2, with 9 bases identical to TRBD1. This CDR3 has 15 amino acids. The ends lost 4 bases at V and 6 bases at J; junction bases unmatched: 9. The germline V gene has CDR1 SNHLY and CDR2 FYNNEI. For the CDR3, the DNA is TGTGCCAGCAGTGCAGCCGGGACAGGGATCGATGGCTACACCTTC. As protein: CASSAAGTGIDGYTF. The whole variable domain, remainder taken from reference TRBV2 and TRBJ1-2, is EPEVTQTPSHQVTQMGQEVILRCVPISNHLYFYWYRQILGQKVEFLVSFYNNEISEKSEIFDDQFSVERPDGSNFTLKIRSTKLEDSAMYFCASSAAGTGIDGYTFGSGTRLTVV.

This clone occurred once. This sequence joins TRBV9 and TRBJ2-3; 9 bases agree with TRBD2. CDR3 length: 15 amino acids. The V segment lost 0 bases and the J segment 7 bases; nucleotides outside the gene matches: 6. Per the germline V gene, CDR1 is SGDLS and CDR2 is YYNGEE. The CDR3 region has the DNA TGTGCCAGCAGCGTAGATCGGCGGGGGGGCAATACGCAGTATTTT. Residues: CASSVDRRGGNTQYF.

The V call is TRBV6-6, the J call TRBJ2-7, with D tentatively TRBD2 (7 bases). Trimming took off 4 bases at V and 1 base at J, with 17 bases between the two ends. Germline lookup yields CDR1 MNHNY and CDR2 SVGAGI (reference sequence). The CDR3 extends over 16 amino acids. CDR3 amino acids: CASSWGEGGASYEQYF. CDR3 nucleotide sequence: TGTGCCAGCAGTTGGGGCGAGGGGGGGGCATCCTACGAGCAGTACTTC.

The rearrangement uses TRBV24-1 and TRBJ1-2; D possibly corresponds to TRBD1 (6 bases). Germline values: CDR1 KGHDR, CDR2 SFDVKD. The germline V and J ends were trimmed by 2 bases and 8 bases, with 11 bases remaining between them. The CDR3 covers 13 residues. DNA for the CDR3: TGTGCCACCAGTGATTACCAGGGGAACGGCTACACCTTC. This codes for CATSDYQGNGYTF.

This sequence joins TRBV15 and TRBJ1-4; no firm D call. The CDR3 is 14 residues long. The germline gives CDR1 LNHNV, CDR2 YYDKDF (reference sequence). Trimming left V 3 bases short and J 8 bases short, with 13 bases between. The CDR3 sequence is CATSSNSGNEKLFF. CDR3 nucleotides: TGTGCCACCAGCAGTAACAGTGGGAACGAAAAACTGTTTTTT. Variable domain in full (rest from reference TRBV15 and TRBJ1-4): DAMVIQNPRYQVTQFGKPVTLSCSQTLNHNVMYWYQQKSSQAPKLLFHYYDKDFNNEADTPDNFQSRRPNTSFCFLDIRSPGLGDTAMYLCATSSNSGNEKLFFGSGTQLSVL.

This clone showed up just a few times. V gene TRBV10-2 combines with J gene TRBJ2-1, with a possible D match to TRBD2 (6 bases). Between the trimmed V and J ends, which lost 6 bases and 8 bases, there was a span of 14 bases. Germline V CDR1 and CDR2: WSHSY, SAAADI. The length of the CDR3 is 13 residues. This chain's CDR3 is CASSVGSGYEQFF. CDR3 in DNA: TGCGCCAGCAGCGTCGGGAGTGGTTATGAGCAGTTCTTC.

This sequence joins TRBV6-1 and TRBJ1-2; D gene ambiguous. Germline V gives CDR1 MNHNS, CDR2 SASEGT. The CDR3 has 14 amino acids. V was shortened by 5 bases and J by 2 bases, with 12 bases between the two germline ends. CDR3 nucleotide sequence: TGTGCCAGCAGTAAATGGGAGCAGAACTATGGCTACACCTTC. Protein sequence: CASSKWEQNYGYTF.

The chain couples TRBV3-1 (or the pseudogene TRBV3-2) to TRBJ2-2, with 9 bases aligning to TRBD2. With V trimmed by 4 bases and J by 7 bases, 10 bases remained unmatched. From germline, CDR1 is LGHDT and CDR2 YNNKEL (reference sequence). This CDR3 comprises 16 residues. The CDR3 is CASSPPGLAESGELFF. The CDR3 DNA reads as TGTGCCAGCAGCCCACCGGGACTAGCTGAGAGCGGGGAGCTGTTTTTT.

CDR3: CASSLGQKSYEQYF. Written as DNA, the CDR3 is TGTGCCAGCAGCTTGGGACAGAAGTCCTACGAGCAGTACTTC. The chain is built from TRBV5-4 and TRBJ2-7, with D possibly TRBD1 on 5 matching bases. Germline CDR1 SGHNT, CDR2 YYREEE (reference sequence). With 0 bases removed from V and 1 base from J, the gap between germline ends came to 8 bases. This CDR3 is built from 14 residues.

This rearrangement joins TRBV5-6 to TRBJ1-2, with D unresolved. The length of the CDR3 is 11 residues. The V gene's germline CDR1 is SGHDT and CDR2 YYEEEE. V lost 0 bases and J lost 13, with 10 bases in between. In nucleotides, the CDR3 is TGTGCCAGCAGCTTGGAGGCCGGACCCACCTTC. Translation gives CASSLEAGPTF.